Below, 26 T cell receptor beta chains from the same sample are listed, as sequenced in a study of shared clonotypes between healthy human individuals. Produced via immunoSEQ multiplex PCR; TCRdb's table is partial and in-frame only. This repertoire shows under 2,500,000 clones, approximately 96% found once; its top ten account for approximately 0.13%. The sequenced material came from naive CD4+ T cells sorted from blood. Subset given: CD45RA+ positively selected. The receptor set was obtained from a man between 18 and 29 years old in good health.

In DNA, the CDR3 is TGCGCCAGCAGCCAAGACTTCTATGGGACTAGCGGGAGGCTTTCCTACAATGAGCAGTTCTTC. Translation: CASSQDFYGTSGRLSYNEQFF. The rearrangement links TRBV4-3 to TRBJ2-1; 15 nucleotides align to TRBD2. The CDR3 runs 21 residues. J lost 1 base, V lost 0 bases, and 10 bases had no gene match. Germline-derived CDR1 and CDR2 are LGHNA and YSLEER.

J is TRBJ2-1 and V is TRBV6-1, with D possibly TRBD2 on 6 matching bases. The CDR3 consists of 13 residues. V lost 6 bases to trimming and J lost 6 bases, with 12 bases between them. In germline, CDR1 is MNHNS, CDR2 SASEGT. CDR3 in DNA: TGTGCCAGCAGGGACCGCGGGGTCAATGAGCAGTTCTTC. It encodes CASRDRGVNEQFF.

DNA of the CDR3: TGTGCCAGCAGTTTAGGGCGCGGAGGGGGCTACACCTTC. Encoded protein: CASSLGRGGGYTF. This sequence joins TRBV28 and TRBJ1-2; D unresolved. This CDR3 is 13 amino acids long. Germline V gene data show CDR1 as MDHEN and CDR2 as SYDVKM. V shed 2 bases and J shed 8 bases, with 12 bases lying between them.

The chain links TRBV28 to TRBJ1-2; the D gene is possibly TRBD1 (6 bases). The ends were cut back, 6 bases at V and 2 bases at J, with 10 bases in the middle. Germline values: CDR1 MDHEN, CDR2 SYDVKM. CDR3 length: 13 amino acids. The CDR3 loop reads CASRDTGNYGYTF. CDR3 bases: TGTGCCAGCAGAGATACAGGGAACTATGGCTACACCTTC.

The chain has TRBV6-6 and TRBJ1-3; D is unclear. This CDR3 contains 15 residues. V shed 0 bases and J shed 2 bases, with 8 bases lying between them. The germline V gene has CDR1 MNHNY and CDR2 SVGAGI (reference sequence). CDR3 loop: CASSYSGATGNTIYF. The CDR3 region has the DNA TGTGCCAGCAGTTACTCGGGAGCTACTGGAAACACCATATATTTT.

J is TRBJ1-5 and V is TRBV5-6; D gene ambiguous. The germline V and J ends were trimmed by 4 bases and 6 bases, with 17 bases remaining between them. Germline V gene lookup returns CDR1 SGHDT and CDR2 YYEEEE. This CDR3 has 15 amino acids. This CDR3 is CASSQGPDGGQPQHF. CDR3 coding DNA: TGTGCCAGCAGCCAAGGACCCGACGGAGGTCAGCCCCAGCATTTT. Full variable domain (remainder filled in from reference TRBV5-6 and TRBJ1-5): DAGVTQSPTHLIKTRGQQVTLRCSPKSGHDTVSWYQQALGQGPQFIFQYYEEEERQRGNFPDRFSGHQFPNYSSELNVNALLLGDSALYLCASSQGPDGGQPQHFGDGTRLSIL.

This chain links TRBV5-1 with TRBJ2-1; 7 nucleotides align to TRBD1. This CDR3 region has 14 residues. CDR1 is SGHRS and CDR2 is YFSETQ in the germline V gene. V gave up 1 base and J gave up 8 bases; unmatched junction bases: 6. DNA of the CDR3: TGCGCCAGCAGCTTGAAGGGGGCGCCCCATGAGCAGTTCTTC. Protein sequence: CASSLKGAPHEQFF. The full variable domain, rest sourced from reference TRBV5-1 and TRBJ2-1, is KAGVTQTPRYLIKTRGQQVTLSCSPISGHRSVSWYQQTPGQGLQFLFEYFSETQRNKGNFPGRFSGRQFSNSRSEMNVSTLELGDSALYLCASSLKGAPHEQFFGPGTRLTVL.

With respect to this clone: This sample includes further DNA sequences coding for the same CDR3. This chain connects TRBV5-1 to TRBJ2-5; D uncertain. The length of the CDR3 is 14 residues. Germline lookup yields CDR1 SGHRS and CDR2 YFSETQ. Trimming took off 0 bases at V and 1 base at J, with 7 bases between the two ends. CDR3 loop: CASSLAGSQETQYF. The CDR3 region has the DNA TGCGCCAGCAGCTTGGCGGGCTCCCAAGAGACCCAGTACTTC. The full variable domain, completed using reference TRBV5-1 and TRBJ2-5, is KAGVTQTPRYLIKTRGQQVTLSCSPISGHRSVSWYQQTPGQGLQFLFEYFSETQRNKGNFPGRFSGRQFSNSRSEMNVSTLELGDSALYLCASSLAGSQETQYFGPGTRLLVL.

The chain joins TRBV7-9 to TRBJ2-5; D may be TRBD2 (6 bases). Germline CDR1 SEHNR, CDR2 FQNEAQ (reference sequence). With 3 bases removed from V and 4 bases from J, the gap between germline ends came to 15 bases. CDR3 size: 15 residues. The CDR3 here is CASSLWGESRETQYF. CDR3 nucleotide sequence: TGTGCCAGCAGCTTGTGGGGGGAAAGTCGAGAGACCCAGTACTTC.

This sequence joins TRBV10-2 and TRBJ1-1, with 8 bases lining up with TRBD1. Germline V lookup: CDR1 WSHSY, CDR2 SAAADI. V shed 5 bases and J 4 bases; nucleotides not matched to a gene: 3. This CDR3 region has 13 residues. In nucleotides, the CDR3 is TGCGCCAGCAGTCCTGGGACAGGCACTGAAGCTTTCTTT. It is translated as CASSPGTGTEAFF.

Notes on this clone: The same CDR3 also results from other DNA sequences found in this sample. The CDR3 DNA reads TGCGCCAGCAGCTTGGAAGGGACAGGAGTAGAGACCCAGTACTTC. Translating it yields CASSLEGTGVETQYF. This chain connects TRBV5-1 to TRBJ2-5; 8 nucleotides match TRBD1. Germline lookup yields CDR1 SGHRS and CDR2 YFSETQ. V shed 0 bases and J 4 bases; nucleotides not matched to a gene: 5. This CDR3 contains 15 residues.

The rearrangement joins TRBV9 to TRBJ1-2, with 7 bases fitting TRBD1. Germline-derived CDR1 and CDR2 are SGDLS and YYNGEE. The V and J ends lost 0 bases and 0 bases, in that order; junction bases with no gene match: 8. CDR3 length: 17 amino acids. CDR3 residues: CASSVGGQVSSNYGYTF. The CDR3 bases are TGTGCCAGCAGCGTAGGTGGACAGGTGTCATCTAACTATGGCTACACCTTC.

The chain recombines TRBV9 with TRBJ1-6, with a tentative D call TRBD1 (6 bases). The length of the CDR3 is 14 residues. Germline-derived CDR1 and CDR2 are SGDLS and YYNGEE. Trimming stripped 0 bases from V and 9 bases from J, with 10 bases between. CDR3 bases: TGTGCCAGCAGCGTAGACAGGGTATCTTCACCCCTCCACTTT. Its translation: CASSVDRVSSPLHF.

The chain joins TRBV28 to TRBJ1-5; D is unclear. This CDR3 spans 20 amino acids. CDR1 MDHEN and CDR2 SYDVKM come from the germline V gene. V was shortened by 4 bases and J by 0 bases, with 25 bases between the two germline ends. The DNA of the CDR3 is TGTGCCAGCAGTTCCTCCCCCGTGGTAGGGAGGGTAAGTAGCAATCAGCCCCAGCATTTT. Its protein product is CASSSSPVVGRVSSNQPQHF.

The chain carries TRBV30 and TRBJ1-5; D might be TRBD1 (6 bases). Trimming took off 0 bases at V and 6 bases at J, with 12 bases between the two ends. Germline V CDR1 and CDR2: GTSNPN, SVGIG (reference sequence). The CDR3 is 14 residues long. The CDR3 protein is CAWSVQQGGQPQHF. Here the CDR3 DNA reads TGTGCCTGGAGTGTACAACAGGGTGGTCAGCCCCAGCATTTT.

The chain is built from TRBV5-1 and TRBJ2-3; TRBD2 aligns across 7 bases. CDR3 size: 16 residues. The germline V gene has CDR1 SGHRS and CDR2 YFSETQ. Trimming cost V 0 bases and J 4 bases; bases outside gene matches: 8. The CDR3 DNA sequence: TGCGCCAGCAGCTTGGAGGGAGCGGGGCGATCAGATACGCAGTATTTT. Translating gives CASSLEGAGRSDTQYF.

The chain uses TRBV6-1 and TRBJ1-5, with D perhaps TRBD1 (6 bases). Germline values: CDR1 MNHNS, CDR2 SASEGT. Between the trimmed V and J ends, which lost 5 bases and 4 bases, there was a span of 9 bases. The CDR3 contains 13 residues. CDR3 in amino acids: CASSRTANQPQHF. CDR3 DNA: TGTGCCAGCAGTCGGACAGCGAATCAGCCCCAGCATTTT.

The chain carries TRBV9 and TRBJ2-3; possibly TRBD2 for D (5 bases). V gave up 4 bases and J gave up 2 bases, with 11 bases separating them. The germline CDR1 and CDR2 sequences are SGDLS and YYNGEE. The CDR3 sequence is 14 residues long. The CDR3 reads CASSSSGFTDTQYF. The DNA of the CDR3 is TGTGCCAGCAGCTCGTCGGGATTCACAGATACGCAGTATTTT.

CDR3 coding DNA: TGTGCCAGCAACTCAGACAGGCACCCTGGCTACGAGCAGTACTTC. Protein product: CASNSDRHPGYEQYF. The chain is built from TRBV5-6 and TRBJ2-7; the D gene is possibly TRBD1 (6 bases). Trimming removed 6 bases at V and 3 bases at J, with 19 bases between. The CDR3 runs to 15 residues. The germline V gene has CDR1 SGHDT and CDR2 YYEEEE.

On this clone itself: Germline and junction disagree at one end, which may indicate a read error. This CDR3 is CASSPGGNTEAFF. The CDR3 DNA sequence: TGTGCTAGCAGCCCGGGAGGGAACACTGAAGCTTTCTTT. V gene TRBV7-7 combines with J gene TRBJ1-1; D not certain. Germline CDR1 SSHAT, CDR2 FNYEAQ (reference sequence). This CDR3 comprises 13 residues. The whole variable domain, remainder taken from reference TRBV7-7 and TRBJ1-1, is GAGVSQSPRYKVTKRGQDVTLRCDPISSHATLYWYQQALGQGPEFLTYFNYEAQPDKSGLPSDRFSAERPEGSISTLTIQRTEQRDSAMYRCASSPGGNTEAFFGQGTRLTVV.

The chain joins TRBV30 to TRBJ1-4, with 10 bases matching TRBD1. Germline-derived CDR1 and CDR2 are GTSNPN and SVGIG (reference sequence). This CDR3 has 13 amino acids. V shed 1 base, J shed 7 bases, and the junction held 0 bases outside the gene matches. As DNA, the CDR3 is TGTGCCTGGAGTGGACAGGGGGCTGAAAAACTGTTTTTT. Protein: CAWSGQGAEKLFF.

The chain carries TRBV5-4 and TRBJ2-3; 8 bases line up with TRBD1. The CDR3 has 17 residues. V lost 4 bases and J lost 1; bases outside the gene matches: 11. CDR1 is SGHNT, CDR2 YYREEE, per germline (reference sequence). The CDR3, as DNA: TGTGCCAGCAGCGACCCAAGACAGGGGTTGGGCACAGATACGCAGTATTTT. Its protein product is CASSDPRQGLGTDTQYF.

V and J are TRBV27 and TRBJ2-7, with 7 bases that match TRBD1. Germline V lookup: CDR1 MNHEY, CDR2 SMNVEV (reference sequence). V shed 4 bases, J shed 3 bases, and the junction held 12 bases outside the gene matches. CDR3 length: 16 residues. The CDR3 sequence is CASSSPLRDRFYEQYF. The CDR3 region has the DNA TGTGCCAGCAGTTCCCCACTCCGGGACAGATTCTACGAGCAGTACTTC.

The rearrangement uses TRBV6-5 and TRBJ2-2, with 9 bases that match TRBD2. This CDR3 is 15 amino acids long. Germline values: CDR1 MNHEY, CDR2 SVGAGI. V shed 5 bases, J shed 4 bases, and the junction held 5 bases outside the gene matches. DNA for the CDR3: TGTGCCAGCAGTACACGCGGGGGGGCCACCGGGGAGCTGTTTTTT. Translating it yields CASSTRGGATGELFF.

The chain has TRBV5-4 and TRBJ2-7; D possibly corresponds to TRBD2 (6 bases). Germline-derived CDR1 and CDR2 are SGHNT and YYREEE (reference sequence). Trimming removed 3 bases from V and 4 bases from J, with 26 bases in between. CDR3 length: 18 residues. The CDR3: CASSSWDSGRGVYYEQYF. The DNA of the CDR3 is TGTGCCAGCAGCTCGTGGGACTCTGGTAGGGGAGTGTATTACGAGCAGTACTTC.

This rearrangement joins TRBV28 to TRBJ2-1; 7 bases are a match to TRBD1. Unmatched junction bases numbered 8, after V lost 6 bases and J lost 3 bases. The CDR3 spans 15 residues. Germline CDR1 reads MDHEN; CDR2 reads SYDVKM. The CDR3 DNA follows: TGTGCCAGCAGCCCCCCGGGACAGTTCTACAATGAGCAGTTCTTC. It codes for CASSPPGQFYNEQFF.